These 28 T cell receptor beta chains were sequenced from one sample in a study of OX40 agonist ivuxolimab in advanced cancers. Here immunoSEQ multiplex PCR was the method, and the copy in TCRdb shows in-frame clones only, minus some. The profile shows about 49,000 clones, approximately 79% of them singletons. Material: CD4+ or CD8+ T cells sorted from blood, obtained in a trial of the OX40 agonist ivuxolimab. These receptors came from an adult with an advanced solid tumor such as melanoma, head and neck, liver or kidney cancer.

The CDR3 nucleotides are TGTGCCAGCAGCTCCACAGGGAGCAATCAGCCCCAGCATTTT. Its translation: CASSSTGSNQPQHF. The chain employs TRBV7-2 and TRBJ1-5, with a possible D match to TRBD1 (6 bases). Germline V gives CDR1 SGHTA, CDR2 FQGNSA. Trimming cost V 4 bases and J 1 base, with 8 bases left between them. CDR3 length: 14 amino acids. The full variable domain, completed using reference TRBV7-2 and TRBJ1-5, is GAGVSQSPSNKVTEKGKDVELRCDPISGHTALYWYRQSLGQGLEFLIYFQGNSAPDKSGLPSDRFSAERTGGSVSTLTIQRTQQEDSAVYLCASSSTGSNQPQHFGDGTRLSIL.

The rearrangement links TRBV11-3 to TRBJ2-1; D not resolved. The CDR3 is 14 residues long. The ends were cut back, 7 bases at V and 4 bases at J, with 14 bases in the middle. CDR1 SGHNT and CDR2 YENEEA come from the germline V gene. CDR3 DNA: TGTGCCAGCACCCCCTTTTTCGGGTACAATGAGCAGTTCTTC. This codes for CASTPFFGYNEQFF. Variable domain in full (rest from reference TRBV11-3 and TRBJ2-1): EAGVVQSPRYKIIEKKQPVAFWCNPISGHNTLYWYLQNLGQGPELLIRYENEEAVDDSQLPKDRFSAERLKGVDSTLKIQPAELGDSAVYLCASTPFFGYNEQFFGPGTRLTVL.

This clone has only a few counts. V and J are TRBV9 and TRBJ2-3; D call uncertain. The CDR3 runs 15 residues. Germline V lookup: CDR1 SGDLS, CDR2 YYNGEE. The V gene lost 1 base and the J gene lost 0 bases, with 9 bases spanning the gap. Here the CDR3 reads CASSVFQTSTDTQYF. In DNA, the CDR3 is TGTGCCAGCAGCGTATTCCAGACTAGCACAGATACGCAGTATTTT.

CDR3 DNA: TGTGCCAGCGTAGGACCCGCTAACACTGAAGCTTTCTTT. It yields the protein CASVGPANTEAFF. The chain uses TRBV5-4 and TRBJ1-1; D is undetermined. V was clipped by 7 bases and J by 2 bases, with 12 bases between them. Germline V gene data show CDR1 as SGHNT and CDR2 as YYREEE (reference sequence). This CDR3 region has 13 residues.

The chain employs TRBV6-1 and TRBJ1-1; maybe TRBD1 (5 bases). With 10 bases removed from V and 1 base from J, the gap between germline ends came to 19 bases. The CDR3 spans 15 residues. The germline CDR1 and CDR2 sequences are MNHNS and SASEGT. Written as DNA, the CDR3 is TGTGCCATCCCAAGGGGCCCGCTCGGGAACACTGAAGCTTTCTTT. It specifies CAIPRGPLGNTEAFF.

The CDR3 coding sequence is TGTGCCTCAAACCTACAGGGCACGGTAGGCGGCTACACCTTC. This gives the protein CASNLQGTVGGYTF. The V call is TRBV30, the J call TRBJ1-2, with a weak D call TRBD1 (6 bases). Trimming took off 7 bases at V and 8 bases at J, with 23 bases between the two ends. This CDR3 is built from 14 residues. Germline CDR1 is GTSNPN and CDR2 is SVGIG (reference sequence).

This clone has a single count. The chain links TRBV5-8 to TRBJ2-3; 8 bases match TRBD1. CDR3 length equals 15 residues. Germline loops: CDR1 SGHTS, CDR2 YDEGEE. Germline trimming cut 0 bases from V and 4 bases from J; bases unmatched to any gene: 4. The CDR3 loop reads CASSLAVTGADTQYF. DNA for the CDR3: TGTGCCAGCAGCTTGGCCGTGACAGGGGCAGATACGCAGTATTTT.

This chain's CDR3 is CASTWTGFTDTQYF. The CDR3 DNA reads TGTGCCAGCACGTGGACAGGGTTCACAGATACGCAGTATTTT. V gene TRBV2 combines with J gene TRBJ2-3, with 8 bases aligning to TRBD1. Germline V CDR1 and CDR2: SNHLY, FYNNEI. With V trimmed by 7 bases and J by 2 bases, 5 bases remained unmatched. The CDR3 has 14 amino acids.

In this sample, this clone turned up a few times. The genes are TRBV6-1 and TRBJ2-1; 7 nucleotides match TRBD2. The germline gives CDR1 MNHNS, CDR2 SASEGT. The CDR3 length is 14 residues. Trimming took 7 bases from V and 9 from J; bases not matched to a gene: 12. The CDR3 nucleotides are TGTGCCAGCATTAGGGCTAGCGGCATGGGTGAGCAGTTCTTC. Translating gives CASIRASGMGEQFF.

This clone has just one count. The V and J genes are TRBV9 and TRBJ2-1; D possibly corresponds to TRBD2 (6 bases). The V end was cut by 4 bases, the J end by 4 bases, with 18 bases between. CDR1 and CDR2 from the germline V gene are SGDLS and YYNGEE. The CDR3 is made up of 16 amino acids. As DNA, the CDR3 is TGTGCCAGCAGCACCGGGGCTAGCGACCTGTACAATGAGCAGTTCTTC. Protein sequence: CASSTGASDLYNEQFF.

V and J are TRBV19 and TRBJ1-5; D possibly corresponds to TRBD1 (5 bases). Germline V gene data show CDR1 as LNHDA and CDR2 as SQIVND (reference sequence). The CDR3 extends over 14 amino acids. Trimming took off 6 bases at V and 7 bases at J, with 16 bases between the two ends. For the CDR3, the DNA is TGTGCCAGTAGGTTAAGGGCAGGGAAGCAGCCCCAGCATTTT. This sequence encodes CASRLRAGKQPQHF.

The chain uses TRBV27 and TRBJ2-3, with D tentatively TRBD1 or TRBD2 (5 bases each). Germline V CDR1 and CDR2: MNHEY, SMNVEV (reference sequence). Between the trimmed V and J ends, which lost 0 bases and 3 bases, there was a span of 7 bases. This CDR3 contains 14 residues. In nucleotides, the CDR3 is TGTGCCAGCAGTTTATCGTGGGGGACAGATACGCAGTATTTT. It specifies CASSLSWGTDTQYF.

The chain recombines TRBV5-1 with TRBJ2-1; perhaps TRBD1 as D (5 bases). The CDR3 loop spans 15 amino acids. Trimming stripped 4 bases from V and 2 bases from J, with 13 bases between. The V gene's germline CDR1 is SGHRS and CDR2 YFSETQ. The CDR3 is CASSLNRRPYNEQFF. CDR3 nucleotide sequence: TGCGCCAGCAGCCTCAACAGGAGACCCTACAATGAGCAGTTCTTC.

This chain uses TRBV21-1 with TRBJ1-5. TRBV21-1 is termed a pseudogene. The CDR3 contains 15 residues. The CDR3, as DNA: TGTGCCAGCAGCAACTGGGTTGAGGGATGGGAGCCCCAGCATTTT. This encodes CASSNWVEGWEPQHF.

CDR3 sequence (DNA): TGTGCCAGCAGTTTCGGGACAGTGAACACCGGGGAGCTGTTTTTT. Its translation is CASSFGTVNTGELFF. This chain joins TRBV27 and TRBJ2-2; 7 bases align to TRBD1. Trimming cost V 3 bases and J 1 base; bases outside gene matches: 2. This CDR3 comprises 15 residues. Germline assignment: CDR1 MNHEY and CDR2 SMNVEV (reference sequence).

CDR3 in DNA: TGTGCCAGTAGTACCGGGACTAGCATAGAGACCCAGTACTTC. It yields the protein CASSTGTSIETQYF. The J gene is TRBJ2-5, the V gene TRBV19; 9 bases are a match to TRBD2. CDR3 length: 14 amino acids. Germline lookup yields CDR1 LNHDA and CDR2 SQIVND (reference sequence). V was clipped by 4 bases and J by 4 bases; unmatched bases: 4.

This clone was counted a single time. The chain links TRBV27 to TRBJ2-2, with TRBD1 as a possible D gene (5 bases). In germline, CDR1 is MNHEY, CDR2 SMNVEV (reference sequence). V lost 2 bases to trimming and J lost 4 bases, with 20 bases between them. This CDR3 has 18 amino acids. CDR3 protein: CASSLGVPGRAGTGELFF. DNA for the CDR3: TGTGCCAGCAGTTTAGGTGTTCCCGGCAGGGCAGGCACCGGGGAGCTGTTTTTT.

This clone was observed a few times. The rearrangement uses TRBV6-1 and TRBJ1-2, with a weak D call TRBD1 (5 bases). The CDR3 covers 14 residues. Germline CDR1 and CDR2: MNHNS and SASEGT. The V gene lost 4 bases and the J gene lost 4 bases, with 13 bases spanning the gap. Here the CDR3 DNA reads TGTGCCAGCAGTGTCCCAGGGAACCTCTATGGCTACACCTTC. It yields the protein CASSVPGNLYGYTF.

V gene TRBV7-9 combines with J gene TRBJ1-2; 9 bases line up with TRBD1. Unmatched junction bases numbered 7, after V lost 3 bases and J lost 8 bases. Looked up from germline, CDR1 is SEHNR and CDR2 is FQNEAQ (reference sequence). The CDR3 consists of 14 residues. The CDR3: CASSFGGQGGGYTF. Written as DNA, the CDR3 is TGTGCCAGCAGCTTCGGGGGACAGGGTGGCGGCTACACCTTC.

The table lists this clone with a few counts. The chain is built from TRBV11-2 and TRBJ1-2, with D perhaps matching TRBD1 (5 bases). V lost 5 bases, J lost 2 bases, and 18 bases lay in between. Germline-derived CDR1 and CDR2 are SGHAT and FQNNGV. The CDR3 is made up of 16 amino acids. CDR3 nucleotides: TGTGCCAGCAGCAGCCTTCGTTCAGGGCCCAACTATGGCTACACCTTC. Translation: CASSSLRSGPNYGYTF.

The chain couples TRBV18 to TRBJ1-2; D perhaps matches TRBD1 (6 bases). Germline assignment: CDR1 KGHSH and CDR2 LQKENI. Trimming took off 2 bases at V and 2 bases at J, with 21 bases between the two ends. This CDR3 region has 18 residues. The CDR3 loop reads CASSPETTGSTKNYGYTF. The CDR3 DNA reads as TGTGCCAGCTCACCAGAGACGACAGGCTCTACGAAAAACTATGGCTACACCTTC.

The chain recombines TRBV19 with TRBJ1-6, with D possibly TRBD1 on 5 matching bases. Germline-derived CDR1 and CDR2 are LNHDA and SQIVND (reference sequence). This CDR3 spans 14 amino acids. Between the trimmed V and J ends, which lost 6 bases and 8 bases, there was a span of 14 bases. The CDR3 nucleotides are TGTGCCAGTAGCTTCGAACAGGCTTATTCACCCCTCCACTTT. This codes for CASSFEQAYSPLHF.

CDR3 protein: CASSPSPRAYNEQFF. CDR3 bases: TGTGCCAGCAGCCCCTCGCCTCGGGCATACAATGAGCAGTTCTTC. The V call is TRBV28, the J call TRBJ2-1; D unresolved. Trimming took off 6 bases at V and 4 bases at J, with 16 bases between the two ends. Germline loops: CDR1 MDHEN, CDR2 SYDVKM. This CDR3 has 15 amino acids.

This chain joins TRBV28 and TRBJ2-2, with D perhaps TRBD2 (6 bases). From germline, CDR1 is MDHEN and CDR2 SYDVKM. The ends were cut back, 6 bases at V and 4 bases at J, with 12 bases in the middle. The CDR3 covers 14 residues. DNA of the CDR3: TGTGCCAGCAGGTCGGGAGCGGGCACCGGGGAGCTGTTTTTT. It yields the protein CASRSGAGTGELFF. The variable domain in full, with the rest retrieved from reference TRBV28 and TRBJ2-2, is DVKVTQSSRYLVKRTGEKVFLECVQDMDHENMFWYRQDPGLGLRLIYFSYDVKMKEKGDIPEGYSVSREKKERFSLILESASTNQTSMYLCASRSGAGTGELFFGEGSRLTVL.

The genes are TRBV28 and TRBJ2-2, with 9 nucleotides matching TRBD1. The CDR3 sequence is 15 residues long. CDR1 and CDR2 from the germline V gene are MDHEN and SYDVKM. Germline trimming cut 6 bases from V and 4 bases from J; bases unmatched to any gene: 6. The CDR3 region has the DNA TGTGCCAGCAGCAAGACAGGGGGTGTCACCGGGGAGCTGTTTTTT. Encoded protein: CASSKTGGVTGELFF.

Concerning this clone: Since a much larger clone is just one base distant, this may be a read error. Other nucleotide sequences from this sample produce the same CDR3. The gene calls are TRBV7-9 and TRBJ1-5; a weak D match, TRBD1 (5 bases). Germline V gives CDR1 SEHNR, CDR2 FQNEAQ (reference sequence). With 1 base removed from V and 0 bases from J, the gap between germline ends came to 7 bases. The CDR3 sequence is 15 residues long. The CDR3 region is CASSLGGYSNQPQHF. CDR3 DNA sequence: TGTGCCAGCAGCTTAGGGGGGTATAGCAATCAGCCCCAGCATTTT.

The V gene is TRBV4-2, the J gene TRBJ2-2; D possibly corresponds to TRBD1 (5 bases). Germline CDR1 reads LGHNA; CDR2 reads YNFKEQ. The CDR3 is 16 amino acids. The V gene lost 1 base and the J gene lost 4 bases, with 13 bases spanning the gap. The CDR3 loop reads CASSQGQGRGTGELFF. CDR3 in DNA: TGTGCCAGCAGCCAAGGGCAGGGAAGAGGCACCGGGGAGCTGTTTTTT.

The genes are TRBV5-1 and TRBJ1-1; 7 bases map to TRBD1. Germline V lookup: CDR1 SGHRS, CDR2 YFSETQ. The CDR3 is 14 amino acids. V lost 4 bases, J lost 3 bases, and 6 bases stayed unmatched. As DNA, the CDR3 is TGCGCCAGCAGCCTTGGACAGGCCTACACTGAAGCTTTCTTT. This translates into CASSLGQAYTEAFF.